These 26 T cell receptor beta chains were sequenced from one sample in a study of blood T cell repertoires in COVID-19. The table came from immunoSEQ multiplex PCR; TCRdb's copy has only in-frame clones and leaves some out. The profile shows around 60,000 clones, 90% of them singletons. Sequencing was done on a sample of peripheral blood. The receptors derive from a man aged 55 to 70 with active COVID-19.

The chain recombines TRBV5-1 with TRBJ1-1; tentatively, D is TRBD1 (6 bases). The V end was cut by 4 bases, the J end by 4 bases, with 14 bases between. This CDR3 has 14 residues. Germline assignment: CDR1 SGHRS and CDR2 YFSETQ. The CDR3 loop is CASSAYRAATEAFF. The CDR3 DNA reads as TGCGCCAGCAGCGCCTACAGGGCTGCCACTGAAGCTTTCTTT.

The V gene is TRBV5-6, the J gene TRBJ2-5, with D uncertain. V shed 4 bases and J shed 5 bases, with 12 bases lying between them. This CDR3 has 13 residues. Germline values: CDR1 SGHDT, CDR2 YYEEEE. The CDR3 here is CASSPTLSETQYF. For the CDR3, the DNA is TGTGCCAGCAGCCCCACTCTGTCGGAGACCCAGTACTTC.

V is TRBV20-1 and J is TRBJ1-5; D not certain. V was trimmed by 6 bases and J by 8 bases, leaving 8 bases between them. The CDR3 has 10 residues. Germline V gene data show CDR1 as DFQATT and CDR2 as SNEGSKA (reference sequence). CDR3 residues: CSALNKPQHF. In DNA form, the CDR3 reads TGCAGTGCACTTAATAAGCCCCAGCATTTT.

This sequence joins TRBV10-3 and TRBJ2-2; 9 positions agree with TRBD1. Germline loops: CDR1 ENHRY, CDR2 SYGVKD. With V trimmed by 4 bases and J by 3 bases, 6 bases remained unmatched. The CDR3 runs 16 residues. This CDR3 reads CAISARQGVDTGELFF. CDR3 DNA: TGTGCCATCAGTGCAAGACAGGGGGTGGACACCGGGGAGCTGTTTTTT.

As DNA, the CDR3 is TGTGCCAGTAACCTTTCGGGGGGGAATGAAAAACTGTTTTTT. Protein product: CASNLSGGNEKLFF. V usage is TRBV28 and J usage is TRBJ1-4; TRBD1 might be the D (5 bases). This CDR3 is built from 14 residues. The V end was cut by 9 bases, the J end by 5 bases, with 16 bases between. From germline, CDR1 is MDHEN and CDR2 SYDVKM.

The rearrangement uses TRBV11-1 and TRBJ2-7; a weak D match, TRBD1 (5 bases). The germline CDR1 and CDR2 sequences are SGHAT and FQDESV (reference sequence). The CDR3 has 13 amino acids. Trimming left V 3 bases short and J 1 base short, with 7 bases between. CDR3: CASSFAGSYEQYF. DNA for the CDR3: TGTGCCAGCAGCTTCGCAGGGTCCTACGAGCAGTACTTC. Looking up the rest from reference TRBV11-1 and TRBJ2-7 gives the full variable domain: EAEVAQSPRYKITEKSQAVAFWCDPISGHATLYWYRQILGQGPELLVQFQDESVVDDSQLPKDRFSAERLKGVDSTLKIQPAELGDSAMYLCASSFAGSYEQYFGPGTRLTVT.

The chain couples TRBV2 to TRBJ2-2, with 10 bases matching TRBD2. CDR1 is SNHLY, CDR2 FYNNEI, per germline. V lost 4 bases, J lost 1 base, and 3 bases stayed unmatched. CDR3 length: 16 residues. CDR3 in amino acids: CASSVAGGENTGELFF. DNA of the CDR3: TGTGCCAGCAGTGTAGCGGGAGGAGAGAACACCGGGGAGCTGTTTTTT.

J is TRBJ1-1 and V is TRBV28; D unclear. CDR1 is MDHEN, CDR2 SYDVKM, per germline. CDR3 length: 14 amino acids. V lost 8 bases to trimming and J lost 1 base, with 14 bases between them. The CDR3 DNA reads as TGTGCCAGCGCCGCTCATACTTCGAACACTGAAGCTTTCTTT. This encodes CASAAHTSNTEAFF.

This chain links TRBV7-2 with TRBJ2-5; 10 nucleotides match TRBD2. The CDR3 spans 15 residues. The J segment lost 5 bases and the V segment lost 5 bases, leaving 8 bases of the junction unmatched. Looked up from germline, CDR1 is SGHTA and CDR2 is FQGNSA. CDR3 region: CASSPLAGGVETQYF. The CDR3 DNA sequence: TGTGCCAGCAGCCCCTTAGCGGGAGGCGTGGAGACCCAGTACTTC.

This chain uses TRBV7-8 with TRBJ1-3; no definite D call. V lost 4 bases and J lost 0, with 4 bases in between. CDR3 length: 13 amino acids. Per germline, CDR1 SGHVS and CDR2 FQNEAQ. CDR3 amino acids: CASSSFSGNTIYF. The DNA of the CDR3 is TGTGCCAGCAGCTCCTTCTCTGGAAACACCATATATTTT.

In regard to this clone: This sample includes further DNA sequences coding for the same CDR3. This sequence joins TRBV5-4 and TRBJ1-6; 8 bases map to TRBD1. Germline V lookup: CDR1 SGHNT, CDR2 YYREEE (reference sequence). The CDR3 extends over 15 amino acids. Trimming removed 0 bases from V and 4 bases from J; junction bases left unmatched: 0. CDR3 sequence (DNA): TGTGCCAGCAGCTTGGGACAGGGGTATAATTCACCCCTCCACTTT. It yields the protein CASSLGQGYNSPLHF.

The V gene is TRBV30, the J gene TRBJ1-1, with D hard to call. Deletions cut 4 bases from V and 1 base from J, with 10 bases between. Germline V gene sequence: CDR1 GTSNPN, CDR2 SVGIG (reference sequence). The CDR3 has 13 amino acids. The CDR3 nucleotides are TGTGCCTGGACAGTTGGTTCGAACACTGAAGCTTTCTTT. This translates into CAWTVGSNTEAFF.

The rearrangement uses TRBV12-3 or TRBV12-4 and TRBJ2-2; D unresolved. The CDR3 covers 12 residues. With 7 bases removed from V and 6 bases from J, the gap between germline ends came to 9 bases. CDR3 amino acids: CASNVRAGELFF. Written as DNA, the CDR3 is TGTGCCAGCAACGTACGGGCCGGGGAGCTGTTTTTT.

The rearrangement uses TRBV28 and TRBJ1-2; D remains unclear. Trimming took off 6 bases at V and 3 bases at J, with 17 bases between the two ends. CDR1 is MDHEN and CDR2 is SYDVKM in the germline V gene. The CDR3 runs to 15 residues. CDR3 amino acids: CASSLTDGGDYGYTF. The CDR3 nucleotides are TGTGCCAGCAGCCTAACAGATGGCGGGGACTATGGCTACACCTTC.

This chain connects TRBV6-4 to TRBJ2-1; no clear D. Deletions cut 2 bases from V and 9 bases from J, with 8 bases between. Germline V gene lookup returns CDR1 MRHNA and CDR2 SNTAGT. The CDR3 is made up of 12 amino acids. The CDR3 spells CASSDILCEQFF. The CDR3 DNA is TGTGCCAGCAGTGACATATTGTGTGAGCAGTTCTTC.

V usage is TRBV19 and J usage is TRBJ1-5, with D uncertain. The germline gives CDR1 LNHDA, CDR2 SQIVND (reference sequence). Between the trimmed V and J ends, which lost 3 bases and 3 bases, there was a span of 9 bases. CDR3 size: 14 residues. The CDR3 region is CASSIEGPNQPQHF. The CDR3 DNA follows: TGTGCCAGTAGTATCGAGGGCCCCAATCAGCCCCAGCATTTT.

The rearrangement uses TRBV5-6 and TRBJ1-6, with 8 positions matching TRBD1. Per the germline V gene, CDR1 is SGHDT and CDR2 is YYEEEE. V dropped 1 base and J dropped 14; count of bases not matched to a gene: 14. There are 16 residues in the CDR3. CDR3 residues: CASSLSVTGGIGTLHF. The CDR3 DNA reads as TGTGCCAGCAGCTTGAGCGTCACAGGGGGGATAGGAACCCTCCACTTT.

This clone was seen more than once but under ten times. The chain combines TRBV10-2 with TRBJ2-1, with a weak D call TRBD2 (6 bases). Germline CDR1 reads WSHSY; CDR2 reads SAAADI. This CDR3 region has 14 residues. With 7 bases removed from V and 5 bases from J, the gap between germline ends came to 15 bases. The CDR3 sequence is CASIDGGTHNEQFF. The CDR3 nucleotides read TGCGCCAGCATCGATGGGGGGACGCACAATGAGCAGTTCTTC.

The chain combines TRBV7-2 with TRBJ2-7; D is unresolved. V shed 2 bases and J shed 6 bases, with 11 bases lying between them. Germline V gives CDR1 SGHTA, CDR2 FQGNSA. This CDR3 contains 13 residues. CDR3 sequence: CASSLPGYSEQYF. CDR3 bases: TGTGCCAGCAGCTTACCAGGTTATAGCGAGCAGTACTTC.

This CDR3 is CASSRGTGPSSGNTIYF. The DNA of the CDR3 is TGTGCCAGCAGCCGGGGGACAGGACCTTCCTCTGGAAACACCATATATTTT. This chain joins TRBV3-1 (or the pseudogene TRBV3-2) and TRBJ1-3; 8 bases are a match to TRBD1. The CDR3 sequence is 17 residues long. Germline CDR1 and CDR2: LGHDT and YNNKEL (reference sequence). The junction had 8 bases not matched to a gene; V was cut back by 4 bases and J by 0 bases.

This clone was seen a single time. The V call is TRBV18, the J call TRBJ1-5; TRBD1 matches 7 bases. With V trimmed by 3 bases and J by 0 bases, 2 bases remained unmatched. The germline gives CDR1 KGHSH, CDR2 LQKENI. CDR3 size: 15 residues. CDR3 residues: CASSPGQHSNQPQHF. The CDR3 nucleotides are TGTGCCAGCTCACCGGGACAGCATAGCAATCAGCCCCAGCATTTT.

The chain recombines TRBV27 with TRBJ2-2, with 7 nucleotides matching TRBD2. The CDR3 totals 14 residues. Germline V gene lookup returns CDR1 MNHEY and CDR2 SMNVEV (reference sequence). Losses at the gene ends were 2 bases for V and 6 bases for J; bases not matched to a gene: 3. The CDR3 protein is CASSLGGGSGELFF. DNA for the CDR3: TGTGCCAGCAGTTTAGGCGGGGGTTCCGGGGAGCTGTTTTTT.

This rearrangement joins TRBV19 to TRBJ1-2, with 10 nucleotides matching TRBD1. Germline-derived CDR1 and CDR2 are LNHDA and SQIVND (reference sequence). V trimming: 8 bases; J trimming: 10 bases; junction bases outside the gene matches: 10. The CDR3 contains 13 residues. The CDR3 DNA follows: TGTGCCAGTTACGCGACAGGGGGCTCCTCCTACACCTTC. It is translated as CASYATGGSSYTF.

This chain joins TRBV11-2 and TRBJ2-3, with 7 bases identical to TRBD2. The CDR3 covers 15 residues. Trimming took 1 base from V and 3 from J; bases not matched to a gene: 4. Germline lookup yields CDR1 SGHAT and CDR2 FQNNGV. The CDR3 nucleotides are TGTGCCAGCAGCTTAGGCGGGAGAGGAACAGATACGCAGTATTTT. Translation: CASSLGGRGTDTQYF.

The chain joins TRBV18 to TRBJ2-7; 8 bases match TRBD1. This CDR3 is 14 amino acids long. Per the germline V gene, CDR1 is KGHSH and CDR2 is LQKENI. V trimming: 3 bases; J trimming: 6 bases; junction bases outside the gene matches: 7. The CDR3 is CASSPDRALREQYF. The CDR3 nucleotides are TGTGCCAGCTCACCGGACAGGGCTTTACGCGAGCAGTACTTC.

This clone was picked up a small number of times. CDR3 nucleotide sequence: TGTGCCACCAGTGCCCTACAGGGGCCAAGCACAGATACGCAGTATTTT. Its protein product is CATSALQGPSTDTQYF. The V and J genes are TRBV24-1 and TRBJ2-3; 7 nucleotides match TRBD1. V dropped 5 bases and J dropped 0; count of bases not matched to a gene: 7. The CDR3 runs 16 residues. CDR1 is KGHDR and CDR2 is SFDVKD in the germline V gene.